Each of the 16 T cell receptor beta chains below was sequenced from the same sample in a study of B cell selection in AIRE deficiency. Sorted regulatory T cells were CD4-positive, CD25-high and CD127-low or negative. The table came from immunoSEQ multiplex PCR; TCRdb's copy has only in-frame clones and leaves some out. Of about 26,000 clones listed, around 92% were seen once; the top ten hold 1.1%. Material: CD4+CD25+ Tregs sorted from PBMCs. The origin of the receptors is a human donor in good health.

This chain uses TRBV5-4 with TRBJ1-1; a weak D match, TRBD1 (6 bases). The V gene's germline CDR1 is SGHNT and CDR2 YYREEE (reference sequence). This CDR3 has 13 amino acids. Trimming stripped 3 bases from V and 4 bases from J, with 10 bases between. The CDR3 protein is CASSSDRSTEAFF. The CDR3 coding sequence is TGTGCCAGCAGCTCGGACAGAAGCACTGAAGCTTTCTTT.

This clone occurred once. The CDR3 reads CAISEFDRGFFSGNTIYF. The CDR3 DNA is TGTGCCATCAGTGAGTTTGACAGGGGTTTCTTCTCTGGAAACACCATATATTTT. The rearrangement uses TRBV10-3 and TRBJ1-3; 8 nucleotides line up with TRBD1. The ends lost 1 base at V and 0 bases at J; junction bases unmatched: 8. Germline CDR1 is ENHRY and CDR2 is SYGVKD. The CDR3 is made up of 18 amino acids.

The chain is built from TRBV6-5 and TRBJ1-2; TRBD1 matches 7 bases. CDR1 and CDR2 (germline): MNHEY, SVGAGI. This CDR3 is built from 15 residues. Trimming at V came to 4 bases and at J to 8 bases, leaving 13 bases not matched to a gene. The CDR3 nucleotides read TGTGCCAGCAGTTCCCCCCGACAGGGACTTTGGGGCTACACCTTC. Its translation is CASSSPRQGLWGYTF.

This sequence joins TRBV5-1 and TRBJ2-2; D ambiguous. This CDR3 region has 15 residues. Germline V lookup: CDR1 SGHRS, CDR2 YFSETQ. Deletions cut 1 base from V and 3 bases from J, with 10 bases between. The CDR3 is CASSLLSADTGELFF. The CDR3 DNA is TGCGCCAGCAGCTTGTTGTCGGCGGACACCGGGGAGCTGTTTTTT.

The chain recombines TRBV7-9 with TRBJ2-2, with TRBD1 as a possible D gene (6 bases). Germline CDR1 SEHNR, CDR2 FQNEAQ (reference sequence). The V end was cut by 5 bases, the J end by 3 bases, with 16 bases between. This CDR3 region has 16 residues. The CDR3 protein is CASSQQGLRDTGELFF. CDR3 DNA sequence: TGTGCCAGCAGCCAGCAGGGGTTACGTGACACCGGGGAGCTGTTTTTT.

The sample holds one count of this clone. The chain couples TRBV6-6 to TRBJ1-1; D not resolved. Germline V CDR1 and CDR2: MNHNY, SVGAGI (reference sequence). The CDR3 consists of 12 residues. V dropped 7 bases and J dropped 0 bases, with 6 bases sitting between them. The CDR3 is CASIGVNTEAFF. CDR3 DNA sequence: TGTGCCAGCATCGGGGTGAACACTGAAGCTTTCTTT.

Only one count was recorded for this clone. This chain connects TRBV9 to TRBJ1-2, with D possibly matching TRBD1 (5 bases). Germline V CDR1 and CDR2: SGDLS, YYNGEE. The CDR3 runs to 16 residues. V lost 5 bases and J 2 bases, leaving 19 bases between the germline ends. CDR3 in amino acids: CASRPSYAGLNYGYTF. The CDR3 bases are TGTGCCAGCAGACCCTCCTATGCGGGACTAAACTATGGCTACACCTTC. Drawing the rest from reference TRBV9 and TRBJ1-2, the complete variable domain is DSGVTQTPKHLITATGQRVTLRCSPRSGDLSVYWYQQSLDQGLQFLIQYYNGEERAKGNILERFSAQQFPDLHSELNLSSLELGDSALYFCASRPSYAGLNYGYTFGSGTRLTVV.

By share, this clone ranks as medium-sized (0.01 to 0.1%). This sequence joins TRBV7-2 and TRBJ1-2; no clear D gene. CDR3 length: 14 residues. V was clipped by 1 base and J by 0 bases, with 6 bases between them. Looked up from germline, CDR1 is SGHTA and CDR2 is FQGNSA. The CDR3 bases are TGTGCCAGCAGCTTAGGCGTGACTAACTATGGCTACACCTTC. This gives the protein CASSLGVTNYGYTF.

This chain uses TRBV5-1 with TRBJ2-3, with 7 bases that match TRBD2. The V segment lost 2 bases and the J segment 1 base; nucleotides outside the gene matches: 4. The CDR3 totals 15 residues. From germline, CDR1 is SGHRS and CDR2 YFSETQ. CDR3 DNA: TGCGCCAGCAGCTTCCGGACTAGGGGCACAGATACGCAGTATTTT. Translated, it gives CASSFRTRGTDTQYF.

The chain combines TRBV27 with TRBJ2-4, with 7 positions matching TRBD1. In germline, CDR1 is MNHEY, CDR2 SMNVEV (reference sequence). This CDR3 is built from 15 residues. With V trimmed by 4 bases and J by 8 bases, 11 bases remained unmatched. The CDR3 coding sequence is TGTGCCAGCAGTTGGACCCGGGACAGAAGTGACATTCAGTACTTC. Protein sequence: CASSWTRDRSDIQYF.

This chain uses TRBV7-6 with TRBJ1-4, with D perhaps TRBD1 (6 bases). The germline V gene encodes CDR1 SGHVS and CDR2 FNYEAQ. V lost 0 bases, J lost 5 bases, and 10 bases lay in between. The CDR3 consists of 15 residues. The CDR3 region has the DNA TGTGCCAGCAGCTTAGCCGGACAGAAAAATGAAAAACTGTTTTTT. Protein product: CASSLAGQKNEKLFF.

This clone was recorded once. One end of the junction fails to match germline, which may point to a read error. The V call is TRBV12-5, the J call TRBJ1-4; D is uncertain. Germline V gene sequence: CDR1 LGHNT, CDR2 FRNRAP. The CDR3 is made up of 11 amino acids. In DNA form, the CDR3 reads TGTGCTAGTGGTTTGCCGACCCGACTAACCTTT. It is translated as CASGLPTRLTF.

This chain joins TRBV6-6 and TRBJ1-1; TRBD1 matches at 11 bases. Germline trimming cut 0 bases from V and 5 bases from J; bases unmatched to any gene: 5. CDR1 MNHNY and CDR2 SVGAGI come from the germline V gene (reference sequence). There are 16 residues in the CDR3. The CDR3 region has the DNA TGTGCCAGCAGTTACTCGGGGACAGGGGGAGGAACTGAAGCTTTCTTT. Translating it yields CASSYSGTGGGTEAFF.

This chain links TRBV12-5 with TRBJ1-2; D uncertain. This CDR3 has 14 residues. With 5 bases removed from V and 3 bases from J, the gap between germline ends came to 13 bases. Germline lookup yields CDR1 LGHNT and CDR2 FRNRAP. DNA for the CDR3: TGTGCTAGTGGTCCGCCCATCGGGTACTATGGCTACACCTTC. Translation gives CASGPPIGYYGYTF.

CDR3 protein: CASSSSTEYAFF. CDR3 sequence (DNA): TGTGCCAGCTCATCCTCAACTGAGTATGCTTTCTTT. This chain joins TRBV18 and TRBJ1-1; D call uncertain. The CDR3 runs to 12 residues. Per the germline V gene, CDR1 is KGHSH and CDR2 is LQKENI. Trimming left V 5 bases short and J 11 bases short, with 15 bases between.

This sequence joins TRBV5-4 and TRBJ2-1; D could derive from TRBD1 or TRBD2 (6 bases each). With 4 bases removed from V and 1 base from J, the gap between germline ends came to 15 bases. The CDR3 is 16 residues long. The germline gives CDR1 SGHNT, CDR2 YYREEE (reference sequence). The CDR3 bases are TGTGCCAGCAGCCCCCTGGGGGGCTCGTCCTACAATGAGCAGTTCTTC. It encodes CASSPLGGSSYNEQFF.